The entry below gives a single T cell receptor (beta chain) sequence along with its context. The data originate from a study of blood T cell repertoires in COVID-19. Study-level background: There were acute and convalescent COVID-19 samples, and they came from the United States, Italy and Spain. Sources were T cells, B-cell-depleted T cells, or PBMCs; the material itself was cDNA or gDNA.

In the study's own analysis: Amplifying reference gene primers gave estimates of nucleated cell counts. Data came from immunoSEQ multiplex PCR; TCRdb stores just in-frame clones and leaves some out. That table supplies the V and J calls and clone size; D and trimming were determined from the DNA. The table lists fewer than 200,000 clones, around 85% of them singletons. Germline values: CDR1 LGHDT, CDR2 YNNKEL (reference sequence). The CDR3 is 15 residues long. Trimming left V 5 bases short and J 1 base short, with 14 bases between. The clonotype comes from a man between 50 and 59 years old with active or convalescent COVID-19. The chain combines TRBV3-1 (or the pseudogene TRBV3-2) with TRBJ2-5; D perhaps matches TRBD1 (6 bases). The sample taken for sequencing was peripheral blood. The CDR3, as DNA: TGTGCCAGCAGCAACCGGGACAATATCCAAGAGACCCAGTACTTC. It specifies CASSNRDNIQETQYF.